The T cell receptor (beta chain) under discussion was sequenced for a study of T cell responses to AZD1222 COVID-19 vaccine. This CDR3 contains 14 residues. The ends were cut back, 2 bases at V and 4 bases at J, with 12 bases in the middle. Germline values: CDR1 MGHDK, CDR2 SYGVNS. General observations from the study: Unmutated regions of variants are reportedly targeted by nearly half of spike-specific TCRs.

About this clone: As yet, its antigen is unknown.

Clones were read by immunoSEQ multiplex PCR, and TCRdb kept only the in-frame ones, dropping some. In the table there are over 150,000 clones, 90% of which are singletons. The TCR originated in an adult in good health. This material consisted of peripheral blood, taken on day 0 of AZD1222 vaccination. The chain links TRBV25-1 to TRBJ2-7; D is tentatively TRBD1 or TRBD2 (5 bases each). The CDR3 sequence is CASSEGDGGYEQYF. DNA for the CDR3: TGTGCCAGCAGTGAAGGGGACGGTGGGTACGAGCAGTACTTC.